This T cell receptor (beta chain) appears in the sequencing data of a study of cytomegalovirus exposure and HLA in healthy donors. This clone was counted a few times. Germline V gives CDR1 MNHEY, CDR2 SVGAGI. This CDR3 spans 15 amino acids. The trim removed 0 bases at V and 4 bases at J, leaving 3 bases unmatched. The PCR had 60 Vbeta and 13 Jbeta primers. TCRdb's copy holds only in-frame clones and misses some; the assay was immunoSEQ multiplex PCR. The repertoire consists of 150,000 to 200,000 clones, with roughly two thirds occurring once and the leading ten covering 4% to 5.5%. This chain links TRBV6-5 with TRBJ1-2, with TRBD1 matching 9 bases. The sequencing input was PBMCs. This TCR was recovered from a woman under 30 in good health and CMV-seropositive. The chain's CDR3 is CASSYSGTGFYGYTF. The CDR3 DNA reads TGTGCCAGCAGTTACTCCGGGACAGGGTTCTATGGCTACACCTTC.